A selection of T cell receptor beta chains follows, all from one sample in a study of cytomegalovirus exposure and HLA in healthy donors. The repertoire was sequenced with immunoSEQ multiplex PCR; TCRdb's copy has only in-frame clones and lacks some. The data hold approximately 120,000 clones, with about 79% observed a single time. Sequenced material: PBMCs. The receptor source for this set is a human donor in good health. Both conserved end residues are part of each CDR3. The D gene is left open where the match is weak. Not every row has a clone size; where given, it reads once, few, many or a size class.

d_call j_call v_call clone_size cdr3_aa cdr3_nt
TRBD2 TRBJ2-7 TRBV27 . CASKMGLADYEQYF TGTGCCAGCAAAATGGGACTAGCGGACTACGAGCAGTACTTC
TRBD2 TRBJ2-3 TRBV7-9 . CASSPDRLALTDTQYF TGTGCCAGCAGCCCCGATCGACTAGCCCTCACAGATACGCAGTATTTT
. TRBJ2-5 TRBV5-1 . CASRSGTSETQYF TGCGCCAGCAGATCAGGGACATCGGAGACCCAGTACTTC
TRBD1 TRBJ1-4 TRBV2 . CASSVGRSTGKFIKLFF TGTGCCAGCAGTGTTGGACGTTCGACAGGGAAATTTATTAAACTGTTTTTT
. TRBJ2-5 TRBV29-1 . CSAWTNQETQYF TGCAGCGCCTGGACAAACCAAGAGACCCAGTACTTC
. TRBJ1-1 TRBV19 . CASSINRGTEAFF TGTGCCAGTAGTATTAACCGGGGGACTGAAGCTTTCTTT
. TRBJ2-3 TRBV29-1 . CSVGGLTDTQYF TGCAGCGTCGGCGGGTTGACCGATACGCAGTATTTT
TRBD1 TRBJ2-2 TRBV10-3 . CAIRNRDRNTGELFF TGTGCCATCAGGAACCGGGACAGGAACACCGGGGAGCTGTTTTTT
. TRBJ2-7 TRBV5-4 . CASSPFWALGSEQYF TGTGCCAGCAGCCCTTTTTGGGCTCTCGGATCCGAGCAGTACTTC
TRBD1 TRBJ2-7 TRBV28 few CASSLIDRDEQYF TGTGCCAGCAGTTTGATCGACAGGGACGAGCAGTACTTC
TRBD2 TRBJ2-2 TRBV5-6 . CASSFSGRAGPGELFF TGTGCCAGCAGCTTTAGCGGGAGGGCCGGTCCCGGGGAGCTGTTTTTT
. TRBJ1-2 TRBV12-2 . CASRLRGSYGYTF TGTGCAAGTCGCCTCAGGGGGTCCTATGGCTACACCTTC
TRBD1 TRBJ2-7 TRBV7-9 . CASSLNAPDRGLEQYF TGTGCCAGCAGCTTAAATGCTCCGGACAGGGGGCTTGAGCAGTACTTC
. TRBJ1-1 TRBV29-1 . CSVDRLRAFF TGCAGCGTTGACAGGCTAAGGGCTTTCTTT
TRBD2 TRBJ2-7 TRBV27 . CASSISSGSHEQYF TGTGCCAGCAGTATCTCTAGCGGGAGTCACGAGCAGTACTTC
TRBD2 TRBJ2-1 TRBV5-1 . CASSFSFTSGRADEQFF TGCGCCAGCAGCTTTTCGTTCACTAGCGGGAGGGCCGATGAGCAGTTCTTC
. TRBJ1-1 TRBV2 . CASTLQLLTEAFF TGTGCCAGCACCCTCCAACTCCTCACTGAAGCTTTCTTT
. TRBJ1-1 TRBV6-5 . CASPDTLNTEAFF TGTGCCAGCCCGGACACCTTGAACACTGAAGCTTTCTTT
. TRBJ1-5 TRBV7-8 . CASSSRGRGNQPQHF TGTGCCAGCAGCTCTAGGGGTCGGGGGAATCAGCCCCAGCATTTT
TRBD1 TRBJ2-7 TRBV28 once CASSLWTGGAYEQYF TGTGCCAGCAGCTTGTGGACAGGGGGAGCATACGAGCAGTACTTC
TRBD1 TRBJ1-4 TRBV7-8 . CASSRTGFSEKLFF TGTGCCAGCAGCAGGACAGGTTTTAGTGAAAAACTGTTTTTT
. TRBJ2-7 TRBV27 . CASSSRPWAQEQYF TGTGCCAGCAGTTCTCGGCCGTGGGCTCAGGAGCAGTACTTC
. TRBJ1-5 TRBV7-8 . CASSVGGGYGGLNQPQHF TGTGCCAGCAGCGTCGGGGGGGGTTACGGGGGACTCAATCAGCCCCAGCATTTT
. TRBJ1-1 TRBV5-5 . CASSHRGGWTEAFF TGTGCCAGCAGCCACCGGGGGGGGTGGACTGAAGCTTTCTTT
. TRBJ2-2 TRBV6-5 . CASRRPSGSGELFF TGTGCCAGCAGACGACCCTCGGGATCCGGGGAGCTGTTTTTT
. TRBJ1-5 TRBV30 . CAWSDQNQPQHF TGTGCCTGGAGTGACCAGAATCAGCCCCAGCATTTT
. TRBJ1-6 TRBV9 few CASSPVLNSPLHF TGTGCCAGCAGCCCCGTCCTTAATTCACCCCTCCACTTT
TRBD1 TRBJ1-4 TRBV5-6 . CASSFGTGLTTNEKLFF TGTGCCAGCAGCTTTGGGACAGGACTTACAACTAATGAAAAACTGTTTTTT
TRBD1 TRBJ1-6 TRBV4-1 . CASSFDSGQGRASPLHF TGCGCCAGCAGCTTCGACAGTGGACAGGGGAGGGCCTCACCCCTCCACTTT
. TRBJ2-1 TRBV12-2 . CASRLAGGLAGYNEQFF TGTGCAAGTCGCTTAGCGGGGGGACTAGCCGGCTACAATGAGCAGTTCTTC
. TRBJ2-7 TRBV14 . CASSHSFYEQYF TGTGCCAGCAGCCACTCCTTCTACGAGCAGTACTTC
TRBD1 TRBJ2-7 TRBV6-1 . CASRSDRGRSEQYF TGTGCCAGCAGATCGGACAGGGGCAGAAGCGAGCAGTACTTC
TRBD1 TRBJ1-3 TRBV2 . CASSPNGQAGNTIYF TGTGCCAGCAGTCCAAACGGACAGGCTGGAAACACCATATATTTT
TRBD1 TRBJ1-2 TRBV29-1 . CSTDRGVYGYTF TGCAGCACGGACAGGGGTGTCTATGGCTACACCTTC
. TRBJ1-5 TRBV2 . CASTSGTPYQPQHF TGTGCCAGCACCTCCGGGACACCATATCAGCCCCAGCATTTT
TRBD2 TRBJ2-1 TRBV30 . CAWQGTSGTSAFYNEQFF TGTGCCTGGCAAGGGACTAGCGGGACTTCGGCCTTTTACAATGAGCAGTTCTTC
. TRBJ1-1 TRBV28 once CASTSPGLMNTEAFF TGTGCCAGCACTTCACCGGGACTCATGAACACTGAAGCTTTCTTT
. TRBJ1-3 TRBV28 . CATLDSFNTIYF TGTGCCACATTAGACAGCTTCAACACCATATATTTT
TRBD2 TRBJ2-1 TRBV11-2 . CASSLEGGGFYNEQFF TGTGCCAGCAGCTTAGAGGGCGGGGGGTTTTACAATGAGCAGTTCTTC
. TRBJ1-4 TRBV5-5 once CASSLRGRNEKLFF TGTGCCAGCAGCCTGCGGGGGCGTAATGAAAAACTGTTTTTT
. TRBJ2-7 TRBV10-3 once CAISDFYEQYF TGTGCCATCAGTGACTTCTACGAGCAGTACTTC
TRBD2 TRBJ2-2 TRBV6-6 . CASSRGGSNTGELFF TGTGCCAGCAGTCGCGGGGGGTCGAACACCGGGGAGCTGTTTTTT
. TRBJ2-4 TRBV7-2 . CASSPGGQINIQYF TGTGCCAGCAGCCCAGGGGGGCAGATAAACATTCAGTACTTC
. TRBJ2-3 TRBV30 . CAWSRETGLTDTQYF TGTGCCTGGAGCCGAGAGACGGGACTCACAGATACGCAGTATTTT